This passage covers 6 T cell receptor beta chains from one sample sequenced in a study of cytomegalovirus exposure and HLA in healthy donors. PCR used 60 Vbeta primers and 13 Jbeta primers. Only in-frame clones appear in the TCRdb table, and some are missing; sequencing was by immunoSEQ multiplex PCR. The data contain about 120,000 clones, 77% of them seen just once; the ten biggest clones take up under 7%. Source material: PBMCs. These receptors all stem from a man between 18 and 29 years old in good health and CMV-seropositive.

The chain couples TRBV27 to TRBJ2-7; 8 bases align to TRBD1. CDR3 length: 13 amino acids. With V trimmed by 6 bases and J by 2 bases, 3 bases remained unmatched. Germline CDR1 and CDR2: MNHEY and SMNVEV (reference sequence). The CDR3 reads CASRLGQAYEQYF. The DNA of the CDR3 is TGTGCCAGCAGGTTGGGACAGGCCTACGAGCAGTACTTC.

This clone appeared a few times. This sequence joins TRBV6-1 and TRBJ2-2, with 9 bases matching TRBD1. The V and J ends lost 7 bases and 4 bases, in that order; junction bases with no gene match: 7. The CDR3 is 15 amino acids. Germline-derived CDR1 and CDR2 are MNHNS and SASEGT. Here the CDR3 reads CASNSGQGSTGELFF. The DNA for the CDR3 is TGTGCCAGCAACTCGGGACAGGGTAGCACCGGGGAGCTGTTTTTT.

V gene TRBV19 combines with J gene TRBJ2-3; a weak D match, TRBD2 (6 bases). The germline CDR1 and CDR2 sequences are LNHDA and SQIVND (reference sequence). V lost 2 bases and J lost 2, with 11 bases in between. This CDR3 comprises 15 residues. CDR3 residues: CASSIPGGATDTQYF. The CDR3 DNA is TGTGCCAGTAGTATACCGGGCGGGGCCACAGATACGCAGTATTTT.

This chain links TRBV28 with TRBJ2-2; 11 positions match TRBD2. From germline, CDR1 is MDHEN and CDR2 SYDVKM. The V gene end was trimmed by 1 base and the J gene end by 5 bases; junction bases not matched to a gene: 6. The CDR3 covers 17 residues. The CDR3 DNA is TGTGCCAGCAGTTTATTTAGCGGGGGGGCGTGGACCGGGGAGCTGTTTTTT. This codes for CASSLFSGGAWTGELFF.

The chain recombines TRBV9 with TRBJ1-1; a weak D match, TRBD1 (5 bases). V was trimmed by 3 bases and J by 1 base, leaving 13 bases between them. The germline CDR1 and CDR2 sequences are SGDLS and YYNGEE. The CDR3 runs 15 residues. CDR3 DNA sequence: TGTGCCAGCAGCGCCCCCGGGGGAAAGAACACTGAAGCTTTCTTT. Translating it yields CASSAPGGKNTEAFF.

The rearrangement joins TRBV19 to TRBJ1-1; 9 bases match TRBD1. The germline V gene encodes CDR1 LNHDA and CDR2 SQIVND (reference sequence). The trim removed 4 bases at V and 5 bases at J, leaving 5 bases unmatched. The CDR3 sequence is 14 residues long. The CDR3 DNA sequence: TGTGCCAGTAGTAAACAGGGGGCAGTTACTGAAGCTTTCTTT. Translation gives CASSKQGAVTEAFF. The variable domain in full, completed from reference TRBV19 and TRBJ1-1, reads DGGITQSPKYLFRKEGQNVTLSCEQNLNHDAMYWYRQDPGQGLRLIYYSQIVNDFQKGDIAEGYSVSREKKESFPLTVTSAQKNPTAFYLCASSKQGAVTEAFFGQGTRLTVV.